This TCR beta chain was identified during a study of blood T cell repertoires in COVID-19. The CDR3 is 13 amino acids. In germline, CDR1 is MNHEY, CDR2 SVGAGI. Losses at the gene ends were 6 bases for V and 16 bases for J; bases not matched to a gene: 11. Sequencing was performed with immunoSEQ multiplex PCR; in TCRdb, only in-frame clones are kept and a portion is missing. The table includes around 150,000 clones, 80% to 90% detected once. Source material: peripheral blood. This TCR derives from a man in his 70s with acute or convalescent COVID-19. The chain couples TRBV6-5 to TRBJ2-4; 11 bases are a match to TRBD1. CDR3 bases: TGTGCCAGCAGCCGGACAGGGGGCGCGGGGGTTTACTTC. This translates into CASSRTGGAGVYF.